This note documents a single T cell receptor beta chain sequence. Its specificity is unknown. The CDR3 runs 14 residues. Looked up from germline, CDR1 is LNHDA and CDR2 is SQIVND (reference sequence). V was pared by 7 bases and J by 7 bases, with 10 bases of the junction left unmatched. cDNA synthesis used the whole RNA isolate, giving expressed TCRB sequences. TCRdb's table, derived via immunoSEQ multiplex PCR, lists solely in-frame clones and lacks some. The profile shows 110,000 to 150,000 clones, approximately 10% of them singletons. These data are taken from a study of beta chain features in type 1 diabetes. Regarding the study as a whole: PCR, the amplification step, might favor shorter templates, equally in patients and controls.

J is TRBJ1-5 and V is TRBV19, with 7 bases lining up with TRBD1. This sequence was found in a woman aged 40-49 years in good health. Sequencing input: central memory CD4+ T cells from blood. In DNA form, the CDR3 reads TGTGCCAGTACTTCGACAGGGTCAGGCCAGCCCCAGCATTTT. It codes for CASTSTGSGQPQHF.